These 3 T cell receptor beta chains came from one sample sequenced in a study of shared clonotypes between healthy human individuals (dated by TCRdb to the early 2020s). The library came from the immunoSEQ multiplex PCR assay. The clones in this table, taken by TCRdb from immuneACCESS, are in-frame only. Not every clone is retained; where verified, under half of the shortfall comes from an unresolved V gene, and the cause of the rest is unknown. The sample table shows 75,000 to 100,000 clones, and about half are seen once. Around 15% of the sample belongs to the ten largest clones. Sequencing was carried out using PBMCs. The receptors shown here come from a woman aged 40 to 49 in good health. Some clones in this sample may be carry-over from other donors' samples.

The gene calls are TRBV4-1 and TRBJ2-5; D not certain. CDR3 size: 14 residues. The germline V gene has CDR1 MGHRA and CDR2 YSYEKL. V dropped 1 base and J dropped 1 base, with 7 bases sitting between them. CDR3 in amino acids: CASSQGQLQETQYF. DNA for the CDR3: TGCGCCAGCAGCCAAGGCCAGCTCCAAGAGACCCAGTACTTC.

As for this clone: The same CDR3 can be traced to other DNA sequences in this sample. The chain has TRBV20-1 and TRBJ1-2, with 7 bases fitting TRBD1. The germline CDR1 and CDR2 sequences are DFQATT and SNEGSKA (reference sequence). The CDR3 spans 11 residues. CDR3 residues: CSASTGIGYTF. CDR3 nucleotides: TGCAGCGCCTCGACAGGGATTGGCTACACCTTC.

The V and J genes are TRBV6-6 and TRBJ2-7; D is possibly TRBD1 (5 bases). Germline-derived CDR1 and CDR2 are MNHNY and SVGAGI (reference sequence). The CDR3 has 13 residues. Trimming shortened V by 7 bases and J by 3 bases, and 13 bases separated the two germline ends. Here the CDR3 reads CASTNGDSYEQYF. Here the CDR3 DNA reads TGTGCCAGCACCAACGGTGACAGCTACGAGCAGTACTTC.